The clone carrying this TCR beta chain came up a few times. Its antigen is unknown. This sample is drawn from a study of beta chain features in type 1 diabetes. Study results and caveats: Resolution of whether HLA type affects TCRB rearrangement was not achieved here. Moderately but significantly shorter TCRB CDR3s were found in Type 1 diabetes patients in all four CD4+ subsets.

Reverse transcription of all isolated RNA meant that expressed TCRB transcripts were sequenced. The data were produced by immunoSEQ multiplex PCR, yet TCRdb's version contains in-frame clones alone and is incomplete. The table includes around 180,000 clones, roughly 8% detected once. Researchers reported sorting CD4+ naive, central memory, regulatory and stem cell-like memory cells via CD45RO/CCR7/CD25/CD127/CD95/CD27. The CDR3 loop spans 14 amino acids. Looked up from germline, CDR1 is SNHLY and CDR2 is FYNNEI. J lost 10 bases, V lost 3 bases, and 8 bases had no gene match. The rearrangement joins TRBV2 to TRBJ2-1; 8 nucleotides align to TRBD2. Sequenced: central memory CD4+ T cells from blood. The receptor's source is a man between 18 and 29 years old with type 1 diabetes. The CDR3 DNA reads TGTGCCAGCAGTGAGTTGCGGGAGGTCAACGAGCAGTTCTTC. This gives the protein CASSELREVNEQFF. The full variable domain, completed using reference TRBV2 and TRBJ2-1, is EPEVTQTPSHQVTQMGQEVILRCVPISNHLYFYWYRQILGQKVEFLVSFYNNEISEKSEIFDDQFSVERPDGSNFTLKIRSTKLEDSAMYFCASSELREVNEQFFGPGTRLTVL.